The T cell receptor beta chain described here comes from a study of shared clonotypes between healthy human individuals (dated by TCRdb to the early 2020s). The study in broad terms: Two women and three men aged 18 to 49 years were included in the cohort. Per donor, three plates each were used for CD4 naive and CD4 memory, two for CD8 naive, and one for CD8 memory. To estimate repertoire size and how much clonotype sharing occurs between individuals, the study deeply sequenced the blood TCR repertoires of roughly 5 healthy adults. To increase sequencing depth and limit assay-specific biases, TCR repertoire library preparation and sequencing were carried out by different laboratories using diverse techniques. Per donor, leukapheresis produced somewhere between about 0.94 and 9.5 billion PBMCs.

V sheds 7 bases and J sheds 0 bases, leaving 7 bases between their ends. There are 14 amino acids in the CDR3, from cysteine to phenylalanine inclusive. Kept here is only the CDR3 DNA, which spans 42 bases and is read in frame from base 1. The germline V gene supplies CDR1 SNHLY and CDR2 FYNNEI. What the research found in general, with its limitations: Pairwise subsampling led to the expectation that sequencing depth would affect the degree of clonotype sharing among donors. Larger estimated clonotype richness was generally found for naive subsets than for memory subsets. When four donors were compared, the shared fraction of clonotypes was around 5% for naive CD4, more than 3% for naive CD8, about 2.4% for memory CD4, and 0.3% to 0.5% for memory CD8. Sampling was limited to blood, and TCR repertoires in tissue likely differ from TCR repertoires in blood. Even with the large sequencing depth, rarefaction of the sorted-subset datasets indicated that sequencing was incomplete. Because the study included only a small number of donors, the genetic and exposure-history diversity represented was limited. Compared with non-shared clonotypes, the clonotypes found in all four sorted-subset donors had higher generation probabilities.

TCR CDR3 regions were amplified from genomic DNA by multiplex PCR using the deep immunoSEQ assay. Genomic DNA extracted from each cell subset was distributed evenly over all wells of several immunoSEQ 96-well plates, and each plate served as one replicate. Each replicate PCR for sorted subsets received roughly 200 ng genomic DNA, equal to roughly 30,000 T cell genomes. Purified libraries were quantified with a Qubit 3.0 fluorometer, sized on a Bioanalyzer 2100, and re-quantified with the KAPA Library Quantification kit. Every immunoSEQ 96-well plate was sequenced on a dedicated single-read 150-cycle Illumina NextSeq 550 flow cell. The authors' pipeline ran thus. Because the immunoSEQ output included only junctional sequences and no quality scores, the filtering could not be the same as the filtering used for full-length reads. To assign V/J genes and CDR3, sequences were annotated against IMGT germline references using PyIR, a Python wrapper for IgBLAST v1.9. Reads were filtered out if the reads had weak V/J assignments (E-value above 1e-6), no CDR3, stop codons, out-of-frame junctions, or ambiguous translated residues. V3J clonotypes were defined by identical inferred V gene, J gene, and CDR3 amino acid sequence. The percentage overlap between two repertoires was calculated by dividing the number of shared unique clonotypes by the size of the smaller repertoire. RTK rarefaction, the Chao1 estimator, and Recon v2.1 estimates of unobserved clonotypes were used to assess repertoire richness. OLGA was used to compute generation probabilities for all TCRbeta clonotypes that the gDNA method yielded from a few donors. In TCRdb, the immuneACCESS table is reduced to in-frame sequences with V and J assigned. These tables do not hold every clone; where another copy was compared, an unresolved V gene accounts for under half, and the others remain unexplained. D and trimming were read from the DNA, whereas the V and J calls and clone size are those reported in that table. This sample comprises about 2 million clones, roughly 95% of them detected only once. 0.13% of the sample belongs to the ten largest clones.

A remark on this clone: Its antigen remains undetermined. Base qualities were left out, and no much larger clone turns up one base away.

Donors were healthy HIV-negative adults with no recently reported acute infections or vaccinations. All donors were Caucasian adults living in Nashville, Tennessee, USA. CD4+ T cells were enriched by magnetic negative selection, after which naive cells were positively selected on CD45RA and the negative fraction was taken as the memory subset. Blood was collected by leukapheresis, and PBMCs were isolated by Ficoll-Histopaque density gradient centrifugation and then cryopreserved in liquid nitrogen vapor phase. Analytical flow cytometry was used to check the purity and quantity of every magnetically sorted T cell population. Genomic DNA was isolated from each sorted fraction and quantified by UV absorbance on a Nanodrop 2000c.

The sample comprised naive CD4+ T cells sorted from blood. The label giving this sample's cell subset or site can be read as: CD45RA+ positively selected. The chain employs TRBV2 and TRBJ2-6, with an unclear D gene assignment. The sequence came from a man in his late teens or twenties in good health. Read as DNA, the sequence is TGTGCCAGCACTTCGTTCTCTGGGGCCAACGTCCTGACTTTC. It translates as CASTSFSGANVLTF.